Each of the 31 T cell receptor beta chains below was sequenced from the same sample in a study of OX40 agonist ivuxolimab in advanced cancers. Sequencing used immunoSEQ multiplex PCR; TCRdb keeps in-frame clones, though not all of them. Here the sample spans approximately 86,000 clones, around 84% being singletons. The input for sequencing was CD4+ or CD8+ T cells sorted from blood, taken in a trial of the OX40 agonist ivuxolimab. Source of these receptors: an adult with an advanced solid tumor such as melanoma, head and neck, liver or kidney cancer.

This clone was recorded once. The rearrangement links TRBV30 to TRBJ2-1; 9 nucleotides line up with TRBD2. V was pared by 4 bases and J by 15 bases, with 13 bases of the junction left unmatched. Germline V lookup: CDR1 GTSNPN, CDR2 SVGIG (reference sequence). The CDR3 has 13 residues. The CDR3 DNA reads as TGTGCCTGGACGGGTTTAGCGGGGGCTAAGGGGTTCTTC. The encoded protein is CAWTGLAGAKGFF. The full variable domain, completed using reference TRBV30 and TRBJ2-1, is SQTIHQWPATLVQPVGSPLSLECTVEGTSNPNLYWYRQAAGRGLQLLFYSVGIGQISSEVPQNLSASRPQDRQFILSSKKLLLSDSGFYLCAWTGLAGAKGFFGPGTRLTVL.

This chain joins TRBV5-1 and TRBJ2-1; 8 bases are a match to TRBD2. Germline trimming cut 0 bases from V and 1 base from J; bases unmatched to any gene: 9. The CDR3 consists of 18 residues. From germline, CDR1 is SGHRS and CDR2 YFSETQ. The CDR3 region has the DNA TGCGCCAGCAGCTTGGTGACTAGCGAGTGGGTTTCCTACAATGAGCAGTTCTTC. Its protein is CASSLVTSEWVSYNEQFF.

This clone was seen only a few times. The chain's CDR3 is CASKKGEALSTDTQYF. CDR3 nucleotides: TGTGCCAGTAAGAAGGGGGAGGCCCTTAGCACAGATACGCAGTATTTT. J is TRBJ2-3 and V is TRBV27; D could derive from TRBD1 or TRBD2 (6 bases each). V was shortened by 9 bases and J by 0 bases, with 19 bases between the two germline ends. Germline lookup yields CDR1 MNHEY and CDR2 SMNVEV (reference sequence). The CDR3 runs to 16 residues.

This clone was seen more than once but under ten times. Written as DNA, the CDR3 is TGTGCCTCCACTACTAGCCACACAGATACGCAGTATTTT. Its translation is CASTTSHTDTQYF. The chain is built from TRBV30 and TRBJ2-3; a weak D match, TRBD2 (6 bases). Trimming took 7 bases from V and 2 from J, leaving 13 bases between them. The CDR3 sequence is 13 residues long. Germline values: CDR1 GTSNPN, CDR2 SVGIG (reference sequence).

This chain uses TRBV5-6 with TRBJ2-4; D is undetermined. The CDR3 has 14 residues. Germline CDR1 and CDR2: SGHDT and YYEEEE. V shed 2 bases and J shed 4 bases, with 10 bases lying between them. DNA of the CDR3: TGTGCCAGCAGCTTCTTGGAGTCTAAAAACATTCAGTACTTC. Translation: CASSFLESKNIQYF. Full variable domain (missing parts from reference TRBV5-6 and TRBJ2-4): DAGVTQSPTHLIKTRGQQVTLRCSPKSGHDTVSWYQQALGQGPQFIFQYYEEEERQRGNFPDRFSGHQFPNYSSELNVNALLLGDSALYLCASSFLESKNIQYFGAGTRLSVL.

The CDR3 nucleotides read TGTGCCAGCAGCTTACAGGGAATAGCAATTTGGGAGACCCAGTACTTC. Its protein is CASSLQGIAIWETQYF. The chain is built from TRBV11-2 and TRBJ2-5, with D perhaps matching TRBD1 (5 bases). The CDR3 has 16 amino acids. The germline CDR1 and CDR2 sequences are SGHAT and FQNNGV. Trimming cost V 2 bases and J 5 bases, with 18 bases left between them.

The gene calls are TRBV14 and TRBJ2-1, with D uncertain. The V gene lost 1 base and the J gene lost 0 bases, with 7 bases spanning the gap. The V gene's germline CDR1 is SGHDN and CDR2 FVKESK. The CDR3 contains 15 residues. CDR3 coding DNA: TGTGCCAGCAGCCAAGGTCCGAGCTCCTACAATGAGCAGTTCTTC. Translating it yields CASSQGPSSYNEQFF.

This chain joins TRBV6-6 and TRBJ2-1, with a weak D call TRBD2 (5 bases). V gave up 2 bases and J gave up 7 bases, with 12 bases separating them. Germline CDR1 is MNHNY and CDR2 is SVGAGI (reference sequence). The CDR3 totals 14 residues. CDR3 region: CASSYNSRGNEQFF. In DNA, the CDR3 is TGTGCCAGCAGTTACAACTCAAGAGGGAATGAGCAGTTCTTC.

This chain links TRBV11-2 with TRBJ2-7; a possible D gene is TRBD1 (6 bases). Germline loops: CDR1 SGHAT, CDR2 FQNNGV. The V and J ends lost 5 bases and 5 bases respectively, with 10 bases between them. The CDR3 runs 12 residues. CDR3 residues: CASSRTVNEQYF. The CDR3 DNA reads as TGTGCCAGCAGCCGGACAGTCAACGAGCAGTACTTC.

The sample holds a few counts of this clone. The V call is TRBV6-5, the J call TRBJ1-1; D is uncertain. V was clipped by 4 bases and J by 3 bases, with 12 bases between them. CDR3 length: 14 residues. In germline, CDR1 is MNHEY, CDR2 SVGAGI. The chain's CDR3 is CASSLGGEYTEAFF. Here the CDR3 DNA reads TGTGCCAGCAGTTTGGGCGGGGAATACACTGAAGCTTTCTTT.

This chain connects TRBV2 to TRBJ2-2, with D hard to call. V was trimmed by 2 bases and J by 1 base, leaving 11 bases between them. The CDR3 is made up of 16 amino acids. Germline lookup yields CDR1 SNHLY and CDR2 FYNNEI. CDR3 in DNA: TGTGCCAGCAGTGAAATAGGGCCGCGGAACACCGGGGAGCTGTTTTTT. Its translation: CASSEIGPRNTGELFF.

This CDR3 reads CASSWVGQGNSDGYTF. CDR3 DNA: TGTGCCAGCAGTTGGGTGGGGCAGGGTAATTCGGATGGCTACACCTTC. The rearrangement joins TRBV27 to TRBJ1-2, with D possibly TRBD1 on 5 matching bases. The CDR3 sequence is 16 residues long. Germline CDR1 is MNHEY and CDR2 is SMNVEV (reference sequence). V was clipped by 4 bases and J by 6 bases, with 21 bases between them.

This chain links TRBV4-1 with TRBJ1-2; D ambiguous. Trimming shortened V by 4 bases and J by 0 bases, and 12 bases separated the two germline ends. Germline lookup yields CDR1 MGHRA and CDR2 YSYEKL. This CDR3 is 15 amino acids long. In nucleotides, the CDR3 is TGCGCCAGCAGCCCAGAACCCAGCCCTAACTATGGCTACACCTTC. Amino acids: CASSPEPSPNYGYTF.

This chain connects TRBV2 to TRBJ1-1; D remains unclear. Per germline, CDR1 SNHLY and CDR2 FYNNEI. V was cut by 5 bases and J by 5 bases, with 12 bases left in between. The CDR3 is made up of 13 amino acids. The CDR3 nucleotides read TGTGCCAGCAGTCTTCAGATAAGGACTGAAGCTTTCTTT. Translating gives CASSLQIRTEAFF.

There are a few counts of this clone. The V call is TRBV4-2, the J call TRBJ2-7; the match to TRBD2 covers 9 bases. Germline lookup yields CDR1 LGHNA and CDR2 YNFKEQ. Trimming at V came to 0 bases and at J to 3 bases, leaving 3 bases not matched to a gene. This CDR3 comprises 15 residues. The CDR3 coding sequence is TGTGCCAGCAGCCAAGAGCTAGCGGGGAACTACGAGCAGTACTTC. It yields the protein CASSQELAGNYEQYF.

This rearrangement joins TRBV12-5 to TRBJ2-7, with 7 nucleotides matching TRBD1. With V trimmed by 1 base and J by 1 base, 7 bases remained unmatched. The V gene's germline CDR1 is LGHNT and CDR2 FRNRAP. The CDR3 is 16 amino acids. This CDR3 is CASGLAPGTVSYEQYF. In nucleotides, the CDR3 is TGTGCTAGTGGTTTGGCGCCAGGGACAGTGTCCTACGAGCAGTACTTC.

This clone was found a few times. This sequence joins TRBV9 and TRBJ1-1, with D uncertain. Trimming took off 2 bases at V and 1 base at J, with 6 bases between the two ends. The CDR3 is 13 amino acids. Germline V CDR1 and CDR2: SGDLS, YYNGEE. CDR3 loop: CASSVHANTEAFF. The DNA of the CDR3 is TGTGCCAGCAGCGTGCACGCGAACACTGAAGCTTTCTTT.

This clone was seen a single time. The J gene is TRBJ2-7, the V gene TRBV14; 7 bases line up with TRBD1. In germline, CDR1 is SGHDN, CDR2 FVKESK. J lost 5 bases, V lost 4 bases, and 11 bases had no gene match. CDR3 length: 15 amino acids. CDR3 DNA: TGTGCCAGCAGCCCCTTAGGGACAGACCGTAACGAGCAGTACTTC. Residues: CASSPLGTDRNEQYF.

Regarding this clone: Other nucleotide sequences in the sample specify the same CDR3. The chain employs TRBV2 and TRBJ2-7, with TRBD1 as a possible D gene (6 bases). V was pared by 8 bases and J by 6 bases, with 17 bases between. Germline V gene sequence: CDR1 SNHLY, CDR2 FYNNEI. CDR3 length equals 13 residues. This chain's CDR3 is CASGRDRLAEQYF. The CDR3 DNA follows: TGTGCCAGCGGCCGAGACAGGTTGGCCGAGCAGTACTTC.

The rearrangement joins TRBV30 to TRBJ1-1, with a weak D call TRBD1 (5 bases). Trimming pared 2 bases from V and 2 bases from J, leaving 9 bases between. CDR3 length: 13 residues. Looked up from germline, CDR1 is GTSNPN and CDR2 is SVGIG (reference sequence). The CDR3 coding sequence is TGTGCCTGGAGTTCAGGGACTAACACTGAAGCTTTCTTT. Translated: CAWSSGTNTEAFF.

This clone was recorded many times. The chain combines TRBV6-1 with TRBJ2-1; D not certain. The V and J ends lost 7 bases and 0 bases respectively, with 7 bases between them. Germline loops: CDR1 MNHNS, CDR2 SASEGT. CDR3 length: 13 residues. The CDR3, as DNA: TGTGCCAGCAACAGAGACTCCTACAATGAGCAGTTCTTC. Residues: CASNRDSYNEQFF.

The chain joins TRBV10-3 to TRBJ2-1, with TRBD1 matching over 9 bases. The CDR3 is made up of 15 amino acids. CDR1 is ENHRY, CDR2 SYGVKD, per germline. V gave up 3 bases and J gave up 8 bases; unmatched junction bases: 8. CDR3 in DNA: TGTGCCATCAGTGACCGGGACAGGGACCGGGATGAGCAGTTCTTC. This codes for CAISDRDRDRDEQFF.

The rearrangement joins TRBV9 to TRBJ2-7, with TRBD1 as a possible D gene (7 bases). Germline V lookup: CDR1 SGDLS, CDR2 YYNGEE. The CDR3 has 16 residues. Between the trimmed V and J ends, which lost 4 bases and 3 bases, there was a span of 20 bases. DNA of the CDR3: TGTGCCAGCAGCCCTCGGGGGCCGGACAGGTACTACGAGCAGTACTTC. Its translation: CASSPRGPDRYYEQYF.

The CDR3 loop is CASSPGRQYNEQFF. The DNA of the CDR3 is TGTGCCAGCTCACCGGGACGGCAATACAATGAGCAGTTCTTC. The chain carries TRBV18 and TRBJ2-1, with D possibly called TRBD1 or TRBD2 (5 bases each). The V gene lost 3 bases and the J gene lost 4 bases, with 10 bases spanning the gap. Germline V gene data show CDR1 as KGHSH and CDR2 as LQKENI. The CDR3 consists of 14 residues.

The chain uses TRBV19 and TRBJ1-1; TRBD1 matches at 9 bases. This CDR3 has 17 residues. Germline V gives CDR1 LNHDA, CDR2 SQIVND (reference sequence). V shed 7 bases and J 2 bases; nucleotides not matched to a gene: 14. The CDR3: CASTIRPGTGINTEAFF. CDR3 bases: TGTGCCAGTACCATTCGTCCCGGGACAGGGATTAACACTGAAGCTTTCTTT.

The CDR3 bases are TGTGCCAGCAGTAGGAGACAGACGCTCTACGAGCAGTACTTC. It translates to CASSRRQTLYEQYF. The chain uses TRBV6-5 and TRBJ2-7; TRBD1 might be the D (5 bases). Trimming pared 5 bases from V and 3 bases from J, leaving 14 bases between. Germline-derived CDR1 and CDR2 are MNHEY and SVGAGI. The CDR3 contains 14 residues.

The genes are TRBV11-2 and TRBJ2-7; TRBD1 is a possible D gene (5 bases). Germline-derived CDR1 and CDR2 are SGHAT and FQNNGV. Deletions cut 6 bases from V and 6 bases from J, with 15 bases between. The CDR3 has 13 amino acids. As DNA, the CDR3 is TGTGCCAGCAGTCTTCAGGGTTTGCGCGAGCAGTACTTC. Its translation is CASSLQGLREQYF.

The genes are TRBV5-1 and TRBJ2-5, with 10 bases fitting TRBD1. The CDR3 spans 15 residues. Germline loops: CDR1 SGHRS, CDR2 YFSETQ. V dropped 5 bases and J dropped 3; count of bases not matched to a gene: 7. CDR3 sequence reads: CASRATGGEEETQYF. In DNA, the CDR3 is TGCGCCAGCAGGGCGACAGGGGGCGAAGAAGAGACCCAGTACTTC. Using reference TRBV5-1 and TRBJ2-5 for the parts outside the CDR3, the full variable domain is KAGVTQTPRYLIKTRGQQVTLSCSPISGHRSVSWYQQTPGQGLQFLFEYFSETQRNKGNFPGRFSGRQFSNSRSEMNVSTLELGDSALYLCASRATGGEEETQYFGPGTRLLVL.

This chain connects TRBV18 to TRBJ2-7; D is undetermined. V was pared by 3 bases and J by 4 bases, with 10 bases between. Germline V gene data show CDR1 as KGHSH and CDR2 as LQKENI. The CDR3 is 13 residues long. CDR3 loop: CASSPTSQYEQYF. The CDR3 DNA reads as TGTGCCAGCTCACCTACTTCCCAGTACGAGCAGTACTTC.

J is TRBJ2-5 and V is TRBV5-1, with TRBD2 matching 12 bases. This CDR3 has 15 amino acids. The trim removed 2 bases at V and 3 bases at J, leaving 2 bases unmatched. CDR1 is SGHRS, CDR2 YFSETQ, per germline. CDR3 in DNA: TGCGCCAGCAGCTTCTGGACTAGCGGGAAAGAGACCCAGTACTTC. Protein sequence: CASSFWTSGKETQYF.

The genes are TRBV2 and TRBJ2-3, with 15 bases lining up with TRBD2. Looked up from germline, CDR1 is SNHLY and CDR2 is FYNNEI. V lost 2 bases and J lost 6; bases outside the gene matches: 6. This CDR3 has 17 residues. CDR3 in amino acids: CASSERGLAGGDDTQYF. Written as DNA, the CDR3 is TGTGCCAGCAGTGAAAGGGGACTAGCGGGAGGAGATGATACGCAGTATTTT.